Sequencing of this TCR beta chain was carried out in a study of cytomegalovirus exposure and HLA in healthy donors. Findings of the study overall: Compared with the roughly 670-donor mean, an Asian-associated ancestry cluster reportedly had fewer N-insertions, according to a later analysis. CMV serostatus was the only immune exposure information that was available. Cytomegalovirus-associated status was assigned to 164 TCR beta chains.

Comment on this clone: Its antigen is undetermined.

The PCR employed 60 Vbeta primers together with 13 Jbeta primers. Repertoires were generated with immunoSEQ multiplex PCR, while TCRdb's copy carries only in-frame clones and drops some. The sample contains more than 90,000 clones, more than 75% of which appear only once. Germline CDR1 LNHNV, CDR2 YYDKDF (reference sequence). The CDR3 runs to 15 residues. The V segment lost 4 bases and the J segment 8 bases; nucleotides outside the gene matches: 6. Source material: PBMCs. This sequence joins TRBV15 and TRBJ2-4; TRBD2 matches at 12 bases. The source is a woman in her fifties or sixties in good health and CMV-seronegative. CDR3 loop: CATSIPTSGSDIQYF. The DNA of the CDR3 is TGTGCCACCAGCATCCCGACTAGCGGGAGTGACATTCAGTACTTC.